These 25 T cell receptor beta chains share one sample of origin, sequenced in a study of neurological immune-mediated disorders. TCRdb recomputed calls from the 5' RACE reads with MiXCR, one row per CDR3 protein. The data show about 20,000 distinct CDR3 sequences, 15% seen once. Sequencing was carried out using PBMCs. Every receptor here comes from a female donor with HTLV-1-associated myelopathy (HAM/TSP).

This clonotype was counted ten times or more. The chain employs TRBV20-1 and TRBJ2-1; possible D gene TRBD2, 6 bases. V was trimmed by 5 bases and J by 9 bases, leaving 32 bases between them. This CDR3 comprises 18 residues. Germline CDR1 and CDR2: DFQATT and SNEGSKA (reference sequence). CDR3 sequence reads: CSASFPLEGGPIGTEQFF. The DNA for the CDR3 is TGCAGTGCTTCGTTTCCTTTAGAGGGAGGTCCCATCGGCACTGAGCAGTTCTTC.

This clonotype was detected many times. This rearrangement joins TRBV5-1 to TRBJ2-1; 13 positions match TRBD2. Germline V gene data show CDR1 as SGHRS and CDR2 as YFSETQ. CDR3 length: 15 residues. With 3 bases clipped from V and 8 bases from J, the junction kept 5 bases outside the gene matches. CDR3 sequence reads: CASSSLAGGIDEQFF. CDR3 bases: TGCGCCAGCAGCTCACTAGCGGGAGGGATTGATGAGCAGTTCTTC. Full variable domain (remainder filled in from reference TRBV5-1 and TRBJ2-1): KAGVTQTPRYLIKTRGQQVTLSCSPISGHRSVSWYQQTPGQGLQFLFEYFSETQRNKGNFPGRFSGRQFSNSRSEMNVSTLELGDSALYLCASSSLAGGIDEQFFGPGTRLTVL.

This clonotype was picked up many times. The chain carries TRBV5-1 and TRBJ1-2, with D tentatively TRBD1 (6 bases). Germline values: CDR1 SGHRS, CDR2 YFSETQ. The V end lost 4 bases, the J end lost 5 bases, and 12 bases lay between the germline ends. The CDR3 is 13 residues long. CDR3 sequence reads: CASSGDGQYGYTF. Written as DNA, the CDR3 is TGCGCCAGCAGCGGGGACGGACAGTATGGCTACACCTTC.

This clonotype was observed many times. The CDR3 sequence is CASSQDPSGGVRADTQYF. The CDR3 region has the DNA TGCGCCAGCAGCCAAGACCCTAGCGGGGGGGTTAGGGCAGATACGCAGTATTTT. The chain recombines TRBV4-3 with TRBJ2-3; 12 nucleotides match TRBD2. CDR1 and CDR2 from the germline V gene are LGHNA and YSLEER. The CDR3 totals 18 residues. The ends lost 0 bases at V and 4 bases at J; junction bases unmatched: 8.

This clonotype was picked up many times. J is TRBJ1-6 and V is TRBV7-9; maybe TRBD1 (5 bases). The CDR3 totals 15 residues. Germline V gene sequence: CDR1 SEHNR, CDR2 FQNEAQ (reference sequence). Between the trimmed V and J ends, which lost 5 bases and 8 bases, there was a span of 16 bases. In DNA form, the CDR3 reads TGTGCCAGCAGCACCCGGACGGGGGTTTATTCACCCCTCCACTTT. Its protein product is CASSTRTGVYSPLHF.

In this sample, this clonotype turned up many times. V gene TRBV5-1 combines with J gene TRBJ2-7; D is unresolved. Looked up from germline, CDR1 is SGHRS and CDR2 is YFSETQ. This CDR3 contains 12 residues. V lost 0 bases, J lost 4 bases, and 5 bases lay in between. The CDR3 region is CASSLVGYEQYF. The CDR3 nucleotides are TGCGCCAGCAGCTTGGTGGGGTACGAGCAGTACTTC.

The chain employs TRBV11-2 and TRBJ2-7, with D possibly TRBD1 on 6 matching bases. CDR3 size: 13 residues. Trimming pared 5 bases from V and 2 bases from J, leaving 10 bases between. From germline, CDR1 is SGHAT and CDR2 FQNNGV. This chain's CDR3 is CASSPGGPYEQYF. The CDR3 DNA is TGTGCCAGCAGCCCTGGGGGCCCCTACGAGCAGTACTTC.

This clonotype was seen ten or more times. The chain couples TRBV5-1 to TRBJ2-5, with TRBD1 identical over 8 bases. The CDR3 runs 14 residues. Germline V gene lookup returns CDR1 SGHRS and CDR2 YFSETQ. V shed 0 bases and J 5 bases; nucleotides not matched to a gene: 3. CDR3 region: CASSLETGEETQYF. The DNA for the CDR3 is TGCGCCAGCAGCTTGGAGACAGGGGAGGAGACCCAGTACTTC.

CDR3 sequence: CAWSGHYEQYF. CDR3 nucleotide sequence: TGTGCCTGGAGTGGGCACTACGAGCAGTACTTC. The chain combines TRBV30 with TRBJ2-7; D is undetermined. Germline loops: CDR1 GTSNPN, CDR2 SVGIG (reference sequence). V was clipped by 1 base and J by 3 bases, with 4 bases between them. The CDR3 has 11 amino acids.

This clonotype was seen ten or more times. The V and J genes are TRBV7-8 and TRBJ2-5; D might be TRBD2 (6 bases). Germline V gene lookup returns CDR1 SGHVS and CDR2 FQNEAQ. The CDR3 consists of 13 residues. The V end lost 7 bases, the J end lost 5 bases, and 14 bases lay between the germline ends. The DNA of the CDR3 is TGTGCCAGCACCTTGCGGGGACGGGAGACCCAGTACTTC. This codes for CASTLRGRETQYF. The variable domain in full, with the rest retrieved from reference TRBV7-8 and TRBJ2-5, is GAGVSQSPRYKVAKRGQDVALRCDPISGHVSLFWYQQALGQGPEFLTYFQNEAQLDKSGLPSDRFFAERPEGSVSTLKIQRTQQEDSAVYLCASTLRGRETQYFGPGTRLLVL.

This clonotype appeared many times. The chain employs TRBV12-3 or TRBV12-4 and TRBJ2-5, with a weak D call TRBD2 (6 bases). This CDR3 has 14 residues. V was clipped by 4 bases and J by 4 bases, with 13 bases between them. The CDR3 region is CASSYLTSAETQYF. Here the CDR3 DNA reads TGTGCCAGCAGTTACCTGACTAGTGCAGAGACCCAGTACTTC.

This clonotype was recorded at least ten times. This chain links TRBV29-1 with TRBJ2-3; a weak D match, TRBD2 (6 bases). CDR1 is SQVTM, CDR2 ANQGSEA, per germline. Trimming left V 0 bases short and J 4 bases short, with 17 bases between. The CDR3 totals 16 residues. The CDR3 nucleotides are TGCAGCGTTGAAGAGGGGGTCCAGGGAGGTCCAGATACGCAGTATTTT. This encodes CSVEEGVQGGPDTQYF.

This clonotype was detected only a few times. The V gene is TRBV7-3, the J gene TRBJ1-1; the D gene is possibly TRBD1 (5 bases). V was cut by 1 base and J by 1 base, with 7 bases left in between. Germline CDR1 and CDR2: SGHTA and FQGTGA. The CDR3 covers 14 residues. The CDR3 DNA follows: TGTGCCAGCAGCTTAAGACAGACGAACACTGAAGCTTTCTTT. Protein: CASSLRQTNTEAFF.

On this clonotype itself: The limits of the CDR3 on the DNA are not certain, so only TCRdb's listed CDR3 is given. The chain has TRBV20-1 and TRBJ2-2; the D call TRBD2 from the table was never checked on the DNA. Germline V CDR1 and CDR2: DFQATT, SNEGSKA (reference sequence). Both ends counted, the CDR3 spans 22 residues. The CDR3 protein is CSASFTSGNEQYFGPGTGELFF.

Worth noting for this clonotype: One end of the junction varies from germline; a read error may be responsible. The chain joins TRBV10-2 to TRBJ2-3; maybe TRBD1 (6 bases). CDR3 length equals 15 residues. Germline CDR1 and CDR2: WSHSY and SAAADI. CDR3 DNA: TGCGCCACAACTCTAACAGGGTCTGGCACAGATATGCAGTATTTT. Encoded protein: CATTLTGSGTDMQYF.

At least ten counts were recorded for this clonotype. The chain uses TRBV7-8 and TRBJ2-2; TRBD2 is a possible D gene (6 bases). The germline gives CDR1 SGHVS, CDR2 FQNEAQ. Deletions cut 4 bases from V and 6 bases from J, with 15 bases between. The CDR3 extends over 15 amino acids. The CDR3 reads CASSSRRGTAGELFF. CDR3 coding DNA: TGTGCCAGCAGCTCCCGACGGGGGACCGCCGGGGAGCTGTTTTTT.

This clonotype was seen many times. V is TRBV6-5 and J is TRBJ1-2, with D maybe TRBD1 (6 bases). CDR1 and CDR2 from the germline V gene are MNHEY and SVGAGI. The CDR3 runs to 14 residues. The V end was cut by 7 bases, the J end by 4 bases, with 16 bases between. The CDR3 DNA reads TGTGCCAGCACCCTAGGGGGGTTAGGCTATGGCTACACCTTC. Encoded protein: CASTLGGLGYGYTF.

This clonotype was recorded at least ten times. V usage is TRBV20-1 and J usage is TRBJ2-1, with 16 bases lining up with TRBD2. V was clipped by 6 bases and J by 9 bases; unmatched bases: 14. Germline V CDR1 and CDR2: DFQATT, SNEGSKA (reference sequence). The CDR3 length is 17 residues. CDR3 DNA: TGCAGTGCCCGGGGACTAGCGGGGGGGCCACGGTCCCTTGAGCAGTTCTTC. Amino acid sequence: CSARGLAGGPRSLEQFF.

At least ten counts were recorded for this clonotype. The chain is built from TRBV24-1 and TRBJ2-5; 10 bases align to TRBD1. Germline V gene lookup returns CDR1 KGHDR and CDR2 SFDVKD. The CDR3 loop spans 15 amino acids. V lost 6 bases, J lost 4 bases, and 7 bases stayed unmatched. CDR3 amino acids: CATSIGQGDGETQYF. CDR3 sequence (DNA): TGTGCCACCAGTATTGGACAGGGGGACGGAGAGACCCAGTACTTC.

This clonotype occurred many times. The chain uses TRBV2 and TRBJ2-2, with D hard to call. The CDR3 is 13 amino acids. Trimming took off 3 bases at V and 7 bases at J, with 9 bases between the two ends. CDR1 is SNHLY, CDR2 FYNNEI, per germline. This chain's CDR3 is CASSDGAGGELFF. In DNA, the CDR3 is TGTGCCAGCAGTGACGGCGCCGGCGGGGAGCTGTTTTTT.

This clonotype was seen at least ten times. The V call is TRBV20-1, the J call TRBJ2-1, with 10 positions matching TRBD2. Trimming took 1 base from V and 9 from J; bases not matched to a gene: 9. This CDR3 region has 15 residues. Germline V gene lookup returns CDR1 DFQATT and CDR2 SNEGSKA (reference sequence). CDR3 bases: TGCAGTGCTAGAGGGGTAAGCGGGAGGGCCGGTGAGCAGTTCTTC. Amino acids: CSARGVSGRAGEQFF.

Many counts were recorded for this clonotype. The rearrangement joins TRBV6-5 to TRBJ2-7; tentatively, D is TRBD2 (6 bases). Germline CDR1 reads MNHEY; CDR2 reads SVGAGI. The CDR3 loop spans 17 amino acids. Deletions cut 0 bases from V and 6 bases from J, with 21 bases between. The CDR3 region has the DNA TGTGCCAGCAGTTACTCGATTCGGGGGATGATGGCTCTCGAGCAGTACTTC. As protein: CASSYSIRGMMALEQYF.

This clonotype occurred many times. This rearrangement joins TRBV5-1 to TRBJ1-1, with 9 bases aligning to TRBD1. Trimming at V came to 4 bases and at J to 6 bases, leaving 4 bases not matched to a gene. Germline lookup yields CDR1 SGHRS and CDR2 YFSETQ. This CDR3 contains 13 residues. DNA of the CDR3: TGCGCCAGCAGCGGCCGGACAGGGGCTGAAGCTTTCTTT. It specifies CASSGRTGAEAFF.

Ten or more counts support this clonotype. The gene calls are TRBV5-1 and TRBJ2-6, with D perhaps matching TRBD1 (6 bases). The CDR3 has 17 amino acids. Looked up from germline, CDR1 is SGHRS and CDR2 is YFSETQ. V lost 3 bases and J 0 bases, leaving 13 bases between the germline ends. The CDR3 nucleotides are TGCGCCAGCAGCTGGGTGACAGGAAACTCTGGGGCCAACGTCCTGACTTTC. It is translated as CASSWVTGNSGANVLTF.

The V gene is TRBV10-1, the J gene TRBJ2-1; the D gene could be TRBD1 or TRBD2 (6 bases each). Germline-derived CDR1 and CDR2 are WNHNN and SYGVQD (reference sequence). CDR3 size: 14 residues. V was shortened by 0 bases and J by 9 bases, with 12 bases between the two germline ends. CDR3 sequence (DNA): TGCGCCAGCAGTGAGTCATGGGGGGCCGGTGAGCAGTTCTTC. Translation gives CASSESWGAGEQFF.